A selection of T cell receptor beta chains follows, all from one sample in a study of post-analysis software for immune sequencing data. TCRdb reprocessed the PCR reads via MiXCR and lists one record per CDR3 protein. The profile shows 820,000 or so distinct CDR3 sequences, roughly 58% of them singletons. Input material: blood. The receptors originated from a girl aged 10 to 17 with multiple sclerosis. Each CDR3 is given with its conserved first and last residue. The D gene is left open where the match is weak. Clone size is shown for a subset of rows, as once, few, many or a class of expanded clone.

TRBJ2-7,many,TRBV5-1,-,CASSFGGGYEQYF,TGCGCCAGCAGCTTCGGGGGCGGTTACGAGCAGTACTTC
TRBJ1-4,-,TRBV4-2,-,CASSVTPGGEKLFF,TGTGCCAGCAGCGTTACTCCCGGAGGTGAAAAACTGTTTTTT
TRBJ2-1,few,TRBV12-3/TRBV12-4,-,CASTAGHLVAEQFF,TGTGCCAGCACGGCCGGACATCTAGTCGCTGAGCAGTTCTTC
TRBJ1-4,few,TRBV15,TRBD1,CATSKQGSNEKLFF,TGTGCCACCAGCAAACAGGGGTCTAATGAAAAACTGTTTTTT
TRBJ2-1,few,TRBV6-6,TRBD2,CASSLFSGTLGNEQFF,TGTGCCAGCAGTTTATTTAGCGGGACCCTCGGTAATGAGCAGTTCTTC
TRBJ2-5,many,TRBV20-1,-,CSARDRETQYF,TGCAGTGCTAGAGATCGTGAGACCCAGTACTTC
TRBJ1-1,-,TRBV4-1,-,CASSQGFRQGIEPGAFF,TGCGCCAGCAGCCAAGGCTTCCGCCAGGGAATAGAACCTGGGGCTTTCTTT
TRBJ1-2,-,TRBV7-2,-,CARWTQDTNYGYTF,TGTGCCAGGTGGACGCAAGATACTAACTATGGCTACACCTTC
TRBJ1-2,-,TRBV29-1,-,CSVALQFPFYGYTF,TGCAGCGTTGCGTTACAGTTTCCATTCTATGGCTACACCTTC
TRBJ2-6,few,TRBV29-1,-,CSVSSQAGANVLTF,TGCAGCGTTAGCTCCCAGGCTGGGGCCAACGTCCTGACTTTC
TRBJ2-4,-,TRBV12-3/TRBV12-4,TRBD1,CASTPRDRGNTQYF,TGTGCCAGCACCCCCAGGGACAGGGGGAACACTCAGTACTTC
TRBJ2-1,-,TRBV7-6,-,CASSLATNPNNEQFF,TGTGCCAGCAGCTTAGCGACCAACCCAAACAATGAGCAGTTCTTC
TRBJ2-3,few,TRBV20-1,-,CSAFQRGGGRTDTQYF,TGCAGTGCATTTCAGCGAGGGGGAGGTCGCACAGATACGCAGTATTTT
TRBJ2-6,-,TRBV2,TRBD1,CASRRTGNSGANVLTF,TGTGCCAGCAGGCGGACAGGGAACTCTGGGGCCAACGTCCTGACTTTC
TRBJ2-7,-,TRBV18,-,CASSNQGYEQYF,TGTGCCAGCTCAAATCAGGGTTACGAGCAGTACTTC
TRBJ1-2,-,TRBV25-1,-,CANSEGEGFGYTF,TGTGCCAACAGTGAAGGTGAAGGGTTTGGCTACACCTTC
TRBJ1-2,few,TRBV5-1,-,CASSADSGSNYGYTF,TGCGCCAGCAGCGCCGACTCGGGGTCTAACTATGGCTACACCTTC
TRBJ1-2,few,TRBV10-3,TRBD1,CAISTGDYGYTF,TGTGCCATCAGCACAGGGGACTATGGCTACACCTTC
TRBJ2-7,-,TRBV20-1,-,CSARLAGGNSYNEQYF,TGCAGTGCTAGACTTGCTGGGGGCAACTCCTACAATGAGCAGTACTTC
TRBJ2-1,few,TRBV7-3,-,CASSSNDEQFF,TGTGCCAGCAGCTCCAATGATGAGCAGTTCTTC
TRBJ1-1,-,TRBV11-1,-,CASSQGQGQETQYFGPGTEAFF,-
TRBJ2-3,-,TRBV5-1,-,CASSLGAATDTQYF,TGCGCCAGCAGCTTGGGCGCGGCCACAGATACGCAGTATTTT
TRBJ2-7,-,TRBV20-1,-,CSALASRDEQYF,TGCAGTGCTCTTGCTAGCAGGGACGAGCAGTACTTC
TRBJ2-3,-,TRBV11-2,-,CASSLDRGATDTQYF,TGTGCCAGCAGCTTAGATAGGGGGGCCACAGATACGCAGTATTTT
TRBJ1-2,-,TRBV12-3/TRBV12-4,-,CAGGDGPNYGYTF,TGTGCCGGTGGGGACGGACCTAACTATGGCTACACCTTC
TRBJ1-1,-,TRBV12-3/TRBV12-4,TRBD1,CASSLGAQGGNTEAFF,TGTGCCAGCAGTTTGGGTGCTCAGGGGGGCAACACTGAAGCTTTCTTT
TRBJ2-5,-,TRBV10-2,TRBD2,CASSDWTSGSWEAQYF,TGCGCCAGCAGTGATTGGACTAGCGGGAGTTGGGAGGCCCAGTACTTC
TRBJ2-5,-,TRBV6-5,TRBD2,CASSDSAGGLGETQYF,TGTGCCAGCAGTGACTCGGCGGGAGGGCTTGGAGAGACCCAGTACTTC
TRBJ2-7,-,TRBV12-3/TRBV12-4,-,CASSIGSSYEQYF,TGTGCCAGCAGTATCGGCTCCTCCTACGAGCAGTACTTC
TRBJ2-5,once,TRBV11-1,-,CASSSNGVGETQYF,TGTGCCAGCAGCTCGAACGGCGTGGGAGAGACCCAGTACTTC
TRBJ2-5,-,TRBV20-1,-,CSARVLGGETQYF,TGCAGTGCTAGAGTTTTAGGAGGAGAGACCCAGTACTTC
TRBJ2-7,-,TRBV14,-,CASSQDYREYWQGEQYF,TGTGCCAGCAGCCAAGATTATAGGGAGTACTGGCAGGGGGAGCAGTACTTC
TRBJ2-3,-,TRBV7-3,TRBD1,CASSLSGTGLGTDTQYF,TGTGCCAGCAGCTTAAGCGGGACAGGGTTGGGCACAGATACGCAGTATTTT
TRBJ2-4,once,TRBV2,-,CASSPHSGEQYF,TGTGCCAGCAGTCCCCATTCGGGGGAGCAGTACTTC
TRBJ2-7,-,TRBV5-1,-,CASSSGDSRYEQYF,TGCGCCAGCAGCTCGGGGGACTCGCGGTACGAGCAGTACTTC
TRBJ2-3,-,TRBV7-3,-,CASSLSPGLGGDTQYF,TGTGCCAGCAGCTTGTCCCCAGGGCTTGGGGGGGATACGCAGTATTTT
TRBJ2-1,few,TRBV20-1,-,CSAGGALRRDEQFF,TGCAGTGCTGGGGGAGCCTTGAGACGGGATGAGCAGTTCTTC